This TCR beta chain was retrieved from a study of early T cells in non-severe SARS-CoV-2 infection. Overall study: Sequencing of bulk RNA from unsorted whole blood was done, without chain pairing.

Trimming removed 4 bases from V and 2 bases from J, with 13 bases in between. The CDR3 covers 15 residues. The germline CDR1 and CDR2 sequences are MNHEY and SMNVEV (reference sequence). In its sample, this clonotype was seen a few times. TCRdb redid the calling of the 5' RACE reads with MiXCR, one entry per CDR3 protein. The sample includes approximately 66,000 distinct CDR3 sequences, around 14% of them seen just once. This clonotype was obtained from an adult who was a healthcare worker with PCR-confirmed SARS-CoV-2 infection or an uninfected control (not recorded which). V is TRBV27 and J is TRBJ2-3; tentative D call: TRBD2 (5 bases). The source material was whole blood. The DNA for the CDR3 is TGTGCCAGCAGTTCCCCTAGCTCCTACACAGATACGCAGTATTTT. Its translation: CASSSPSSYTDTQYF.